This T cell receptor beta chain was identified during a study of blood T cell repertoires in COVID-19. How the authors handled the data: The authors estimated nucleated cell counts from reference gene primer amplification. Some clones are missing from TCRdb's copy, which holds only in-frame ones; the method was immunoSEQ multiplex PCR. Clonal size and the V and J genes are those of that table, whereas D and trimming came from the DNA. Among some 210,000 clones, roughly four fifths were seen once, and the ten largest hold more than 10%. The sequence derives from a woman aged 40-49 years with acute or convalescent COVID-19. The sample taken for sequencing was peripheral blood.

CDR3 in DNA: TGTGCCAGTAGTACGGGACAGGGGGCCCTCAACTATGGCTACACCTTC. Encoded protein: CASSTGQGALNYGYTF. The rearrangement links TRBV19 to TRBJ1-2; 12 nucleotides match TRBD1. With 4 bases clipped from V and 2 bases from J, the junction kept 5 bases outside the gene matches. This CDR3 comprises 16 residues. Germline V gives CDR1 LNHDA, CDR2 SQIVND (reference sequence).